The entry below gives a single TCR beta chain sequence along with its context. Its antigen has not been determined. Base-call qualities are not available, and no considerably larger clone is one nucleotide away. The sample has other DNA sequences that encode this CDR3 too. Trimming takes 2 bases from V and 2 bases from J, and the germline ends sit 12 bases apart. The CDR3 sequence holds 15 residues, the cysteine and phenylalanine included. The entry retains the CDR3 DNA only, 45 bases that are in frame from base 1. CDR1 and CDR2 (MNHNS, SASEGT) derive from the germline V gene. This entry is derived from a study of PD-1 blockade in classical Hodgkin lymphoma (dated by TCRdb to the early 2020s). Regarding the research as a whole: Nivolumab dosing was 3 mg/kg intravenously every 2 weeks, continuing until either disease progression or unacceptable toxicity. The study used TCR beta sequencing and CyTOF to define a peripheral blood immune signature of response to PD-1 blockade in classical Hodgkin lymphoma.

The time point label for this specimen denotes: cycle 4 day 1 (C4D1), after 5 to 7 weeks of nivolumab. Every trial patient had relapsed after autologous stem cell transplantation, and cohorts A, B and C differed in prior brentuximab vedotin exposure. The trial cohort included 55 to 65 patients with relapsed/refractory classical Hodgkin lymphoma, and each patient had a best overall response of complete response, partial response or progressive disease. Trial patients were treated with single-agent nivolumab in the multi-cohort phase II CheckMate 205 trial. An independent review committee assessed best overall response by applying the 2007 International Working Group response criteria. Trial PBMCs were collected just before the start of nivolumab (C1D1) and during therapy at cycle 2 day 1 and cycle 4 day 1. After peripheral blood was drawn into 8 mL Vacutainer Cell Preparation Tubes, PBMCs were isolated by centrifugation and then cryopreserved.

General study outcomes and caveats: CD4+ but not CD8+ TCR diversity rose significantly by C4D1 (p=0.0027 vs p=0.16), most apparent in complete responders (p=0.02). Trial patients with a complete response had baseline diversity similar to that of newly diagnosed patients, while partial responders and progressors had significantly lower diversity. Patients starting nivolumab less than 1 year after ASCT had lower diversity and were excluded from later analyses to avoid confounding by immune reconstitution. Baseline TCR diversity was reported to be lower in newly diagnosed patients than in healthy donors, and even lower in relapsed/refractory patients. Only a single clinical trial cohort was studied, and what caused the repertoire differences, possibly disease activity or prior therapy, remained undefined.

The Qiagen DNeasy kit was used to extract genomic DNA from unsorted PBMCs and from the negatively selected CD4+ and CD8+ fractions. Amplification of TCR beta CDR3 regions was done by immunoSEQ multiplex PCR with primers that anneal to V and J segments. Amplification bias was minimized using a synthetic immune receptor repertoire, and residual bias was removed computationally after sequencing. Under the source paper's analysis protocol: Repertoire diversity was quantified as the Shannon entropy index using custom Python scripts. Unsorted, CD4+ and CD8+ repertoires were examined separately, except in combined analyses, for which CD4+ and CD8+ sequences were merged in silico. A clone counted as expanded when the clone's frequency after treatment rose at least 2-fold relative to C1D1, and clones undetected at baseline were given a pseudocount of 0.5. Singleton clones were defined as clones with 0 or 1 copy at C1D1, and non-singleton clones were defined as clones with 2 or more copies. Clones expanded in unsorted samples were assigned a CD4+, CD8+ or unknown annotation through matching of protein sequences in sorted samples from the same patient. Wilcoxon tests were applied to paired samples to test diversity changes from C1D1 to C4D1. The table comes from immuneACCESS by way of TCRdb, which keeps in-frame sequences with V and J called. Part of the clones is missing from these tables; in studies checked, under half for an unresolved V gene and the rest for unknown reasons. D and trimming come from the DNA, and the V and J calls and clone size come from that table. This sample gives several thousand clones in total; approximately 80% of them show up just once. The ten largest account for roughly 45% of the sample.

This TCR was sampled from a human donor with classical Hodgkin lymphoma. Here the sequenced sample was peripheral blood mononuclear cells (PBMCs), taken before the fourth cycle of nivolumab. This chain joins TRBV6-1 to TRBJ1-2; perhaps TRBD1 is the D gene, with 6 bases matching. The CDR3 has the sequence CASSEWGGNNYGYTF. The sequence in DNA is TGTGCCAGCAGTGAATGGGGGGGCAACAACTATGGCTACACCTTC.